A selection of T cell receptor beta chains follows, all from one sample in a study of blood T cell repertoires in COVID-19. Profiling relied on immunoSEQ multiplex PCR, and the TCRdb table lists in-frame clones only, not all of them. Of 150,000 or so clones listed, 65% to 90% are singletons. Input material: peripheral blood. The source of these receptors is a woman aged 60-70 years with COVID-19, enrolled during active disease. The conserved cysteine and the conserved F or W are not part of the CDR3 here. D genes are given only for firm matches.

D: .; V: TRBV4-2; J: TRBJ1-6; CDR3: ASSQDEGSSYNSPLH
D: TRBD1; V: TRBV3-1/TRBV3-2; J: TRBJ1-5; CDR3: ASSRGQGDQPQH
D: .; V: TRBV6-5; J: TRBJ2-7; CDR3: ASTAGYEQY
D: .; V: TRBV29-1; J: TRBJ2-7; CDR3: SVLRGYEQY
D: TRBD2; V: TRBV7-9; J: TRBJ2-7; CDR3: ASSITSGGLEQY
D: TRBD1; V: TRBV19; J: TRBJ1-4; CDR3: ASRPGQLTARSRGATNEKLF
D: .; V: TRBV7-2; J: TRBJ1-3; CDR3: ASSLQGNTIY
D: TRBD2; V: TRBV7-8; J: TRBJ2-5; CDR3: ASSLAWTSGRVSETQY
D: TRBD1; V: TRBV19; J: TRBJ1-1; CDR3: ASREQGFGAF
D: TRBD1; V: TRBV7-7; J: TRBJ2-6; CDR3: ASSPGQGRGPGANVLT
D: .; V: TRBV11-2; J: TRBJ1-1; CDR3: ASSVRREGNTEAF
D: .; V: TRBV5-1; J: TRBJ1-1; CDR3: ASSAGAEAF
D: TRBD2; V: TRBV4-1; J: TRBJ2-3; CDR3: ASSQDLAGGPLDTQY
D: TRBD2; V: TRBV2; J: TRBJ2-7; CDR3: ASPTSGARPTYEQY
D: .; V: TRBV11-2; J: TRBJ2-5; CDR3: ASSQGPGGQETQY
D: TRBD1; V: TRBV10-3; J: TRBJ1-2; CDR3: AISLQGAYGYT
D: .; V: TRBV18; J: TRBJ1-3; CDR3: ASSPPPRNRED
D: .; V: TRBV5-8; J: TRBJ1-1; CDR3: ASSLRRRMNTEAF
D: TRBD1; V: TRBV5-6; J: TRBJ1-4; CDR3: ASSFRTGLNEKLF
D: TRBD2; V: TRBV10-1; J: TRBJ2-1; CDR3: ASQGLADEQF
D: TRBD2; V: TRBV27; J: TRBJ2-3; CDR3: ASSLREGQNTQY
D: .; V: TRBV7-9; J: TRBJ1-4; CDR3: ASSPPNLNEKLF
D: .; V: TRBV5-1; J: TRBJ1-2; CDR3: ASSFDSNYGYT
D: .; V: TRBV7-8; J: TRBJ1-1; CDR3: ASSLGEGTEAF
D: TRBD2; V: TRBV7-9; J: TRBJ2-7; CDR3: ASSPHRAGGYEQY
D: TRBD1; V: TRBV7-9; J: TRBJ1-2; CDR3: ASTSPGTAFNYGYT
D: .; V: TRBV19; J: TRBJ1-5; CDR3: ASSMDRTANQPQH
D: TRBD1; V: TRBV19; J: TRBJ1-2; CDR3: ASSAAQGIGGYT
D: .; V: TRBV15; J: TRBJ1-5; CDR3: ATSRHRGETNQPQH
D: .; V: TRBV7-9; J: TRBJ1-1; CDR3: ASSPSTPMNTEAF
D: .; V: TRBV7-2; J: TRBJ1-4; CDR3: ASSFGIGGEKLF
D: TRBD1; V: TRBV29-1; J: TRBJ1-2; CDR3: SVEPEGAAYGYT
D: .; V: TRBV5-4; J: TRBJ2-1; CDR3: ASSRTTHVGEQF
D: TRBD1; V: TRBV2; J: TRBJ1-4; CDR3: ASSQTSRGTNEKLF
D: .; V: TRBV5-5; J: TRBJ1-1; CDR3: ASSPLARNTEAF
D: .; V: TRBV19; J: TRBJ1-4; CDR3: ASSQQGANEKLF
D: .; V: TRBV18; J: TRBJ1-6; CDR3: ASSPVGQGGSPLH
D: TRBD1; V: TRBV5-1; J: TRBJ1-6; CDR3: ASSLQSAGGGNSPLH
D: .; V: TRBV3-1/TRBV3-2; J: TRBJ1-5; CDR3: ASSDSAYSNQPQH
D: TRBD1; V: TRBV4-1; J: TRBJ1-1; CDR3: ASSQVNRGLWNTEAF
D: .; V: TRBV19; J: TRBJ2-3; CDR3: ASSSQSTDTQY
D: TRBD2; V: TRBV19; J: TRBJ2-1; CDR3: ATIWGGGTHNEQF
D: TRBD1; V: TRBV4-1; J: TRBJ1-5; CDR3: ASSQALRQGGNQPQH
D: .; V: TRBV3-1/TRBV3-2; J: TRBJ1-2; CDR3: ASSQDRFMNYGYT
D: .; V: TRBV19; J: TRBJ1-2; CDR3: ASSIAGTIYGYT
D: TRBD2; V: TRBV9; J: TRBJ2-1; CDR3: ASSGNIAGGLINEQF
D: .; V: TRBV12-5; J: TRBJ2-6; CDR3: ASGYQGTGANVLT